Each of the 23 T cell receptor beta chains below was sequenced from the same sample in a study of blood T cell repertoires in COVID-19. The method was immunoSEQ multiplex PCR; TCRdb's version includes in-frame clones alone and lacks a portion of them. The sample carries fewer than 120,000 clones, less than 85% recorded once. The source material was peripheral blood. These TCRs come from a woman older than 75 with acute or convalescent COVID-19.

The CDR3 spells CASSLSGGLNEKLFF. DNA for the CDR3: TGTGCCAGCAGCTTGTCGGGGGGGCTTAATGAAAAACTGTTTTTT. The chain combines TRBV5-4 with TRBJ1-4; weak D call: TRBD1 (6 bases). The CDR3 is made up of 15 amino acids. Looked up from germline, CDR1 is SGHNT and CDR2 is YYREEE (reference sequence). Trimming left V 1 base short and J 4 bases short, with 11 bases between.

This clone appeared a single time. The gene calls are TRBV19 and TRBJ1-1; D ambiguous. The germline gives CDR1 LNHDA, CDR2 SQIVND (reference sequence). There are 14 residues in the CDR3. V lost 5 bases, J lost 0 bases, and 10 bases lay in between. The CDR3 DNA sequence: TGTGCCAGTAGTGTAGGACTCATGAACACTGAAGCTTTCTTT. Amino acid sequence: CASSVGLMNTEAFF.

V and J are TRBV6-5 and TRBJ1-5, with 8 bases matching TRBD1. Germline assignment: CDR1 MNHEY and CDR2 SVGAGI. This CDR3 is built from 15 residues. Trimming cost V 2 bases and J 3 bases; bases outside gene matches: 3. The CDR3 nucleotides read TGTGCCAGCAGTTACGGACAGGGCCCCAATCAGCCCCAGCATTTT. It is translated as CASSYGQGPNQPQHF.

V gene TRBV28 combines with J gene TRBJ2-7, with 9 bases identical to TRBD2. The V gene's germline CDR1 is MDHEN and CDR2 SYDVKM. V dropped 4 bases and J dropped 0; count of bases not matched to a gene: 7. This CDR3 is 16 amino acids long. The CDR3 DNA reads as TGTGCCAGCAGTTCGCCCAGCGGGAGGAGCTCCTACGAGCAGTACTTC. Protein sequence: CASSSPSGRSSYEQYF.

The V call is TRBV19, the J call TRBJ2-7; 9 bases fit TRBD1. CDR1 is LNHDA and CDR2 is SQIVND in the germline V gene (reference sequence). V was clipped by 4 bases and J by 3 bases; unmatched bases: 7. This CDR3 is built from 15 residues. Written as DNA, the CDR3 is TGTGCCAGTAGTACCCAAGGGACAGGGTTCTACGAGCAGTACTTC. Its protein product is CASSTQGTGFYEQYF. Using reference TRBV19 and TRBJ2-7 for the parts outside the CDR3, the full variable domain is DGGITQSPKYLFRKEGQNVTLSCEQNLNHDAMYWYRQDPGQGLRLIYYSQIVNDFQKGDIAEGYSVSREKKESFPLTVTSAQKNPTAFYLCASSTQGTGFYEQYFGPGTRLTVT.

This chain links TRBV4-1 with TRBJ1-3; possibly TRBD1 for D (5 bases). Germline V gene lookup returns CDR1 MGHRA and CDR2 YSYEKL. Trimming pared 3 bases from V and 2 bases from J, leaving 8 bases between. CDR3 length: 14 residues. The CDR3 nucleotides read TGCGCCAGCAGCCAGGAGACAGCTGGAAACACCATATATTTT. Translated, it gives CASSQETAGNTIYF.

This chain links TRBV5-6 with TRBJ2-1; 9 positions agree with TRBD1. Germline CDR1 and CDR2: SGHDT and YYEEEE. This CDR3 has 14 residues. The V gene end was trimmed by 5 bases and the J gene end by 7 bases; junction bases not matched to a gene: 7. CDR3 region: CASRFTGGANEQFF. The DNA for the CDR3 is TGTGCCAGCAGATTCACAGGGGGCGCGAATGAGCAGTTCTTC.

This clone was detected once. The CDR3 bases are TGTGCCAGCAGCCTAAGTTACGGAGGGCGTATGAGTGAGCAGTTCTTC. This sequence encodes CASSLSYGGRMSEQFF. This chain joins TRBV7-6 and TRBJ2-1; possibly TRBD2 for D (6 bases). The CDR3 has 16 residues. The V and J ends lost 5 bases and 9 bases respectively, with 23 bases between them. The germline CDR1 and CDR2 sequences are SGHVS and FNYEAQ.

The gene calls are TRBV20-1 and TRBJ2-1; D is ambiguous. Germline V CDR1 and CDR2: DFQATT, SNEGSKA (reference sequence). The CDR3 totals 10 residues. The ends were cut back, 6 bases at V and 10 bases at J, with 10 bases in the middle. The CDR3 reads CSAPKTEQFF. CDR3 bases: TGCAGTGCCCCCAAGACAGAGCAGTTCTTC.

The V call is TRBV28, the J call TRBJ2-3, with TRBD2 identical over 8 bases. Germline assignment: CDR1 MDHEN and CDR2 SYDVKM. CDR3 length: 16 amino acids. Trimming removed 7 bases from V and 0 bases from J; junction bases left unmatched: 9. The CDR3 loop is CASTGTRGGSTDTQYF. The CDR3 DNA sequence: TGTGCCAGCACCGGGACTAGAGGGGGTAGCACAGATACGCAGTATTTT.

A single count supports this clone. The chain has TRBV19 and TRBJ2-3; 12 positions agree with TRBD2. V lost 4 bases, J lost 2 bases, and 4 bases stayed unmatched. The CDR3 has 16 residues. In germline, CDR1 is LNHDA, CDR2 SQIVND (reference sequence). CDR3 sequence reads: CASSNGLAGTTDTQYF. The CDR3 bases are TGTGCCAGTAGTAACGGACTAGCGGGAACCACAGATACGCAGTATTTT.

The CDR3 region is CASSTKRGGQGTQYF. CDR3 DNA sequence: TGTGCCAGTAGTACCAAGCGGGGGGGCCAGGGGACCCAGTACTTC. The chain employs TRBV19 and TRBJ2-5; 10 bases align to TRBD2. Trimming took 4 bases from V and 7 from J; bases not matched to a gene: 9. Germline CDR1 LNHDA, CDR2 SQIVND (reference sequence). The CDR3 spans 15 residues.

This clone occurred a few times. The V gene is TRBV10-1, the J gene TRBJ2-7, with D possibly TRBD1 on 5 matching bases. Trimming stripped 4 bases from V and 2 bases from J, with 12 bases between. Germline V gene lookup returns CDR1 WNHNN and CDR2 SYGVQD (reference sequence). This CDR3 has 14 amino acids. The CDR3 DNA is TGCGCCAGCAGTGGAGCCGACAGACCCTACGAGCAGTACTTC. It codes for CASSGADRPYEQYF.

J is TRBJ1-4 and V is TRBV6-5; no firm D call. Germline V lookup: CDR1 MNHEY, CDR2 SVGAGI. The length of the CDR3 is 13 residues. V shed 7 bases and J shed 7 bases, with 13 bases lying between them. CDR3 protein: CASKMAGIEKLFF. The DNA for the CDR3 is TGTGCCAGCAAGATGGCGGGAATTGAAAAACTGTTTTTT.

The chain links TRBV18 to TRBJ1-1; D is perhaps TRBD1 (6 bases). The CDR3 is 15 residues long. The germline V gene has CDR1 KGHSH and CDR2 LQKENI. V was pared by 3 bases and J by 3 bases, with 14 bases between. CDR3 DNA sequence: TGTGCCAGCTCACCCAGCGGGGGGCTAGACACTGAAGCTTTCTTT. This sequence encodes CASSPSGGLDTEAFF.

V and J are TRBV18 and TRBJ1-5; possible D gene TRBD1, 5 bases. Germline V gives CDR1 KGHSH, CDR2 LQKENI. The V end was cut by 4 bases, the J end by 6 bases, with 25 bases between. There are 18 residues in the CDR3. Here the CDR3 DNA reads TGTGCCAGCTCACTCTTCTTTATGCAGGGAACGAGAAGTCAGCCCCAGCATTTT. Amino acids: CASSLFFMQGTRSQPQHF.

V usage is TRBV18 and J usage is TRBJ1-4; D remains unclear. The V gene lost 2 bases and the J gene lost 0 bases, with 10 bases spanning the gap. This CDR3 has 16 amino acids. Germline V gene sequence: CDR1 KGHSH, CDR2 LQKENI. CDR3 nucleotides: TGTGCCAGCTCACCAGCGGGGTTGACAACTAATGAAAAACTGTTTTTT. As protein: CASSPAGLTTNEKLFF. The variable domain in full, with the rest retrieved from reference TRBV18 and TRBJ1-4, is NAGVMQNPRHLVRRRGQEARLRCSPMKGHSHVYWYRQLPEEGLKFMVYLQKENIIDESGMPKERFSAEFPKEGPSILRIQQVVRGDSAAYFCASSPAGLTTNEKLFFGSGTQLSVL.

Written as DNA, the CDR3 is TGTGCCAGCAGCCAAGAGTCGGGAGCGTCATTCGCCGGGGAGCTGTTTTTT. Protein product: CASSQESGASFAGELFF. This rearrangement joins TRBV4-2 to TRBJ2-2; D might be TRBD2 (6 bases). CDR3 length equals 17 residues. The V end was cut by 0 bases, the J end by 6 bases, with 17 bases between. CDR1 is LGHNA, CDR2 YNFKEQ, per germline.

The chain has TRBV6-6 and TRBJ1-1; maybe TRBD1 (5 bases). Germline loops: CDR1 MNHNY, CDR2 SVGAGI (reference sequence). This CDR3 contains 15 residues. V was cut by 7 bases and J by 0 bases, with 15 bases left in between. CDR3: CASTDQGFMNTEAFF. Written as DNA, the CDR3 is TGTGCCAGCACGGACCAGGGTTTCATGAACACTGAAGCTTTCTTT.

The chain combines TRBV14 with TRBJ2-1, with D perhaps TRBD2 (6 bases). The CDR3 loop spans 16 amino acids. Germline CDR1 is SGHDN and CDR2 is FVKESK. Deletions cut 0 bases from V and 0 bases from J, with 9 bases between. Written as DNA, the CDR3 is TGTGCCAGCAGCCAAGATGGAGGGTCCTCCTACAATGAGCAGTTCTTC. Translated: CASSQDGGSSYNEQFF.

The J gene is TRBJ2-1, the V gene TRBV25-1; 9 positions match TRBD2. Looked up from germline, CDR1 is MGHDK and CDR2 is SYGVNS. The CDR3 covers 14 residues. V was clipped by 3 bases and J by 8 bases; unmatched bases: 5. The CDR3 coding sequence is TGTGCCAGCAGTGAGAGGCTAGCGGGGCATGAGCAGTTCTTC. Translation: CASSERLAGHEQFF.

The chain is built from TRBV30 and TRBJ1-3; D uncertain. V lost 0 bases, J lost 1 base, and 16 bases lay in between. The germline V gene encodes CDR1 GTSNPN and CDR2 SVGIG (reference sequence). CDR3 length equals 17 residues. This chain's CDR3 is CAWSVKVLRWSGNTIYF. DNA of the CDR3: TGTGCCTGGAGTGTTAAAGTACTTCGATGGTCTGGAAACACCATATATTTT.

This chain joins TRBV21-1 and TRBJ2-1; the DNA was not compared with TRBD1, the D call given in the table. TRBV21-1 counts as a pseudogene. CDR3 length: 17 residues. CDR3 coding DNA: TGTGCCAGCAGCAAAGACCTCAGTAAAAGCTCCTACAATGAGCAGTTCTTC. Protein: CASSKDLSKSSYNEQFF.